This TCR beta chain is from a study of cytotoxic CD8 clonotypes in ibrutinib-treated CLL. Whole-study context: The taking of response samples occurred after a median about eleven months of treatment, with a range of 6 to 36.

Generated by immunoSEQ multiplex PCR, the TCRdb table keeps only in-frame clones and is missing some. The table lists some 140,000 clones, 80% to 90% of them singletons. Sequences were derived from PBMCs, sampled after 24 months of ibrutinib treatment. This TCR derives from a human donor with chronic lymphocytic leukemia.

The CDR3 bases are TGTGCCAGCAGCGGATATGGGGTGGCAGGGGGTAATTTCTATGGCTACACCTTC. Translation gives CASSGYGVAGGNFYGYTF. The chain couples TRBV9 to TRBJ1-2; 7 nucleotides align to TRBD1. Looked up from germline, CDR1 is SGDLS and CDR2 is YYNGEE. Unmatched junction bases numbered 18, after V lost 3 bases and J lost 4 bases. CDR3 length equals 18 residues.